Below, 13 T cell receptor beta chains from the same sample are listed, as sequenced in a study of T cell repertoires in cytomegalovirus infection. One entry per CDR3 protein results from TCRdb running MiXCR on the reads. The sample records roughly 500,000 distinct CDR3 sequences, 30% to 40% being singletons. These TCRs' antigens remain unknown. The source was cultured PBMCs, collected from culture after CMV antigen stimulation. All receptors come from a human donor in good health (CMV status not recorded). Some clones in this sample may be carry-over from other donors' samples.

The V and J genes are TRBV12-3 or TRBV12-4 and TRBJ1-5; D is ambiguous. The CDR3 length is 14 residues. V lost 4 bases and J 6 bases, leaving 13 bases between the germline ends. CDR3 sequence (DNA): TGTGCCAGCAGTTCGTCAAGGACGGGTCAGCCCCAGCATTTT. Protein: CASSSSRTGQPQHF.

This CDR3 reads CASSRGQSGNTIYF. The CDR3 DNA reads as TGTGCCAGCAGCCGGGGACAGAGCGGAAACACCATATATTTT. J is TRBJ1-3 and V is TRBV7-2; TRBD1 aligns across 7 bases. Germline V gives CDR1 SGHTA, CDR2 FQGNSA. The CDR3 runs 14 residues. The trim removed 5 bases at V and 4 bases at J, leaving 5 bases unmatched.

The chain joins TRBV29-1 to TRBJ1-1; 12 nucleotides line up with TRBD1. V gave up 6 bases and J gave up 3 bases; unmatched junction bases: 5. Germline values: CDR1 SQVTM, CDR2 ANQGSEA. This CDR3 spans 14 amino acids. CDR3 DNA: TGCAGCGTGGGGGACAGGGGGCTCCACACTGAAGCTTTCTTT. Its protein product is CSVGDRGLHTEAFF.

This clonotype was seen only once. The genes are TRBV6-1 and TRBJ1-1; D is ambiguous. The V gene's germline CDR1 is MNHNS and CDR2 SASEGT. Trimming took 2 bases from V and 2 from J, leaving 12 bases between them. The length of the CDR3 is 15 residues. In DNA, the CDR3 is TGTGCCAGCAGTGAAAAGTCGACCGACAACACTGAAGCTTTCTTT. Residues: CASSEKSTDNTEAFF.

The gene calls are TRBV7-2 and TRBJ1-5; tentatively, D is TRBD1 (5 bases). The CDR3 has 15 amino acids. V was shortened by 5 bases and J by 0 bases, with 11 bases between the two germline ends. Looked up from germline, CDR1 is SGHTA and CDR2 is FQGNSA. CDR3 bases: TGTGCCAGCAGCCTCATCGGGGGTAGCAATCAGCCCCAGCATTTT. This sequence encodes CASSLIGGSNQPQHF.

DNA of the CDR3: TGTGCCAGTAGTCCCCGCAGGTATCATGACTATGGCTACACCTTC. It codes for CASSPRRYHDYGYTF. V usage is TRBV19 and J usage is TRBJ1-2; D is unclear. Germline values: CDR1 LNHDA, CDR2 SQIVND (reference sequence). The CDR3 is made up of 15 amino acids. Trimming left V 5 bases short and J 3 bases short, with 16 bases between.

This clonotype was observed many times. The gene calls are TRBV20-1 and TRBJ2-3; no definite D call. V was clipped by 0 bases and J by 2 bases, with 12 bases between them. Germline V gene data show CDR1 as DFQATT and CDR2 as SNEGSKA (reference sequence). CDR3 length: 15 amino acids. CDR3 nucleotides: TGCAGTGCTAGAGAAGGGCGGTTCTCCACAGATACGCAGTATTTT. Its translation: CSAREGRFSTDTQYF.

This clonotype was recorded a few times. This chain uses TRBV6-6 with TRBJ2-1; D remains unclear. Germline V gene sequence: CDR1 MNHNY, CDR2 SVGAGI (reference sequence). V lost 2 bases to trimming and J lost 8 bases, with 19 bases between them. The CDR3 consists of 16 residues. The CDR3 here is CASSYVGAGPVDEQFF. In DNA, the CDR3 is TGTGCCAGCAGTTACGTAGGCGCAGGTCCGGTTGATGAGCAGTTCTTC.

The chain combines TRBV7-2 with TRBJ2-7; D remains ambiguous. CDR3 size: 15 residues. Germline V lookup: CDR1 SGHTA, CDR2 FQGNSA. The germline V and J ends were trimmed by 1 base and 3 bases, with 13 bases remaining between them. Here the CDR3 reads CASSLERGSHYEQYF. CDR3 DNA: TGTGCCAGCAGCTTAGAGCGCGGCAGCCACTACGAGCAGTACTTC.

Only a few counts were recorded for this clonotype. This CDR3 reads CASSKEENTEAFF. The CDR3 DNA sequence: TGTGCCAGCAGCAAAGAGGAAAACACTGAAGCTTTCTTT. The V gene is TRBV11-3, the J gene TRBJ1-1, with D uncertain. The germline V and J ends were trimmed by 5 bases and 2 bases, with 9 bases remaining between them. The CDR3 is 13 residues long. Germline CDR1 and CDR2: SGHNT and YENEEA.

V usage is TRBV27 and J usage is TRBJ2-7; D is possibly TRBD1 or TRBD2 (5 bases each). This CDR3 is 15 amino acids long. Trimming cost V 6 bases and J 3 bases, with 18 bases left between them. Germline loops: CDR1 MNHEY, CDR2 SMNVEV (reference sequence). The CDR3 region is CASSSLGTANYEQYF. CDR3 coding DNA: TGTGCCAGCAGCTCACTCGGGACGGCTAACTACGAGCAGTACTTC.

This clonotype was observed a few times. V and J are TRBV6-5 and TRBJ2-3; no definite D call. Trimming took off 6 bases at V and 0 bases at J, with 13 bases between the two ends. There are 15 residues in the CDR3. Germline V gene data show CDR1 as MNHEY and CDR2 as SVGAGI. CDR3 bases: TGTGCCAGCAGCCCCTCTCGGCTTAGCACAGATACGCAGTATTTT. Amino acids: CASSPSRLSTDTQYF.

This clonotype has just a few counts. The chain uses TRBV11-2 and TRBJ2-1, with D tentatively TRBD2 (5 bases). Germline CDR1 reads SGHAT; CDR2 reads FQNNGV. The CDR3 is 14 amino acids. V dropped 4 bases and J dropped 8 bases, with 15 bases sitting between them. In DNA form, the CDR3 reads TGTGCCAGCAGCTCCCAGATTACTAGTGATGAGCAGTTCTTC. Protein product: CASSSQITSDEQFF.